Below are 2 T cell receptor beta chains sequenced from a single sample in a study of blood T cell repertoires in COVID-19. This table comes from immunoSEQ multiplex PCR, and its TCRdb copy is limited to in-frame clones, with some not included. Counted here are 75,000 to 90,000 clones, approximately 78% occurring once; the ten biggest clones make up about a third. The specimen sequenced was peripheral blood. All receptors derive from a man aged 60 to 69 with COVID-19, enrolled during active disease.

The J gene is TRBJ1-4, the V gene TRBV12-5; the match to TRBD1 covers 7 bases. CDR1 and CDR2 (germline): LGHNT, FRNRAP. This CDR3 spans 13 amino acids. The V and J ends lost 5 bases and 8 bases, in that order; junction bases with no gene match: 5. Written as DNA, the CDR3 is TGTGCTAGTGGTCGACAGGGAGGCGAAAAACTGTTTTTT. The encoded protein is CASGRQGGEKLFF.

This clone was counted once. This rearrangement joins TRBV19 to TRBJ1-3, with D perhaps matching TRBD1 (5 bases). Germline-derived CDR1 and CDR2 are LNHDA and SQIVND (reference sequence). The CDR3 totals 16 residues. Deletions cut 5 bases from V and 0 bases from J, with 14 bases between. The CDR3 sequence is CASSFGHASSGNTIYF. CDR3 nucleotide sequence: TGTGCCAGTAGTTTTGGACACGCGAGCTCTGGAAACACCATATATTTT.